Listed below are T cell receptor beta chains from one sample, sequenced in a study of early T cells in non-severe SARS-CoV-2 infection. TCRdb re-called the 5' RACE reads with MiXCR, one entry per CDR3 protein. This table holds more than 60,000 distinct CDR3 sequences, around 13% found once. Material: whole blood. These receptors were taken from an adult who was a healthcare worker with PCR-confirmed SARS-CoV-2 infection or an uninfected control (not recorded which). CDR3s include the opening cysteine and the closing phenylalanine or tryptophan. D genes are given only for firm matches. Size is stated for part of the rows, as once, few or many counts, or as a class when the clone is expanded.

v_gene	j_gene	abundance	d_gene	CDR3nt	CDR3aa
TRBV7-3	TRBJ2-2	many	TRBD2	TGTGCCAGCAGCTTATTAGCGGGACGGACCGGGGAGCTGTTTTTT	CASSLLAGRTGELFF
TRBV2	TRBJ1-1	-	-	TGTGCCAGCAGTGAAGCGGCGGCCAGGACGGCTGAAGCTTTCTTT	CASSEAAARTAEAFF
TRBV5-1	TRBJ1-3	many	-	TGCGCCAGCAATCTCGGGAGCTCTGGAAACACCATATATTTT	CASNLGSSGNTIYF
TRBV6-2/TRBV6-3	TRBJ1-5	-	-	TGTGCCAGCAGTCCGCGGGGAGGTTTGAAGCCCCAGCATTTT	CASSPRGGLKPQHF
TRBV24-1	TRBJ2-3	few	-	TGTGCCACCAGTGATTTGACAGGACAGAACACAGATACGCAGTATTTT	CATSDLTGQNTDTQYF
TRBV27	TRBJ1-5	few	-	TGTGCCAGCGCCTTGGGGGTAAGGCAGCCCCAGCATTTT	CASALGVRQPQHF
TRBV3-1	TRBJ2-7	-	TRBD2	TGTGCCAGCAGCCAAGTTAGCGGGAGCGTCTACGAGCAGTACTTC	CASSQVSGSVYEQYF
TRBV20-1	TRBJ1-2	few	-	TGCAGTGCTAGAGATCCCTTGGGTTCATATGGCTACACCTTC	CSARDPLGSYGYTF
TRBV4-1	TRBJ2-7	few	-	TGCGCCAGCAGCCAAGACAGGGTGTGGTGGTACGAGCAGTACTTC	CASSQDRVWWYEQYF
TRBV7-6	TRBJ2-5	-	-	TGTGCCAGCAGATCAGGGGAGACCCAGTACTTC	CASRSGETQYF
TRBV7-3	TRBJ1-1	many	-	TGTGCCAGCAGCTCTTATAAGAACACTGAAGCTTTCTTT	CASSSYKNTEAFF
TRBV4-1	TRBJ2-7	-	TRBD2	TGCGCCAGCAGCCTGCTCCGCGGGAGTACCGTCTCCTACGAGCAGTACTTC	CASSLLRGSTVSYEQYF
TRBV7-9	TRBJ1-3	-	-	TGTGCCAGCAGCTCTGGACCAAGCGGGGATTTT	CASSSGPSGDF
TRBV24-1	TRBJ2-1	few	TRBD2	TGTGCCACCAGTGACCGGACAGCGGGAGGGTCAGGTGAGCAGTTCTTC	CATSDRTAGGSGEQFF
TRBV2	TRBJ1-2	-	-	TGTGCCAGCGCAAACTATGGCCACACCTTC	CASANYGHTF
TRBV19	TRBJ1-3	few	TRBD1	TGTGCCAGTAGTACCCGACCTAGGGGGCCTGGAAACACCATATATTTT	CASSTRPRGPGNTIYF
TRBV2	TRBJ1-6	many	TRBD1	TGTGCCAGCAGAGCGAGGACAGGGGGCCTATCCTCCTATAATTCACCCCTCCACTTT	CASRARTGGLSSYNSPLHF
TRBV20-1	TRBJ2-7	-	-	TGCAGTGCTAGGCCTAAGTGGGACCTTTACGAGCAGTACTTC	CSARPKWDLYEQYF
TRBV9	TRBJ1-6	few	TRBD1	TGTGCCAGCAGCGCGAGGACAGGGACTCATTCACCCCTCCACTTT	CASSARTGTHSPLHF
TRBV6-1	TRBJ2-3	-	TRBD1	TGTGCCAGCAGGCGGGACAGGGGATACACAGATACGCAGTATTTT	CASRRDRGYTDTQYF
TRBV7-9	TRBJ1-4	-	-	TGTGCCAGCAGCAGACCTGGGCCCACTAATGAAAAACTGTTTTTT	CASSRPGPTNEKLFF
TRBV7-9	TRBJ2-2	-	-	TGTGCCAGCAGAGTTGCGCTAGCAGCGAACACCGGGGAGCTGTTTTTT	CASRVALAANTGELFF
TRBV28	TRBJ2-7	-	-	TGTGCCAGCAGGTATCAGGGGGGTTACGAGCAGTACTTC	CASRYQGGYEQYF
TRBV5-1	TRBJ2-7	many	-	TGCGCCAGCAGCCCTGGCGGGGGCGATACGAACTACGAGCAGTACTTC	CASSPGGGDTNYEQYF
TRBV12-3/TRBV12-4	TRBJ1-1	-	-	TGTGCCAGCACCTTCGGGGGCTGGACTGAAGCTTTCTTT	CASTFGGWTEAFF
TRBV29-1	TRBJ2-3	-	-	TGCAGCGTTGATTTCGGGAGCACAGATACGCAGTATTTT	CSVDFGSTDTQYF
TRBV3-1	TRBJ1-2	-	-	TGTGCCAGCAGTGCCGGGACGGAGTCCTCCCTACTCTATGGCTACACCTTC	CASSAGTESSLLYGYTF